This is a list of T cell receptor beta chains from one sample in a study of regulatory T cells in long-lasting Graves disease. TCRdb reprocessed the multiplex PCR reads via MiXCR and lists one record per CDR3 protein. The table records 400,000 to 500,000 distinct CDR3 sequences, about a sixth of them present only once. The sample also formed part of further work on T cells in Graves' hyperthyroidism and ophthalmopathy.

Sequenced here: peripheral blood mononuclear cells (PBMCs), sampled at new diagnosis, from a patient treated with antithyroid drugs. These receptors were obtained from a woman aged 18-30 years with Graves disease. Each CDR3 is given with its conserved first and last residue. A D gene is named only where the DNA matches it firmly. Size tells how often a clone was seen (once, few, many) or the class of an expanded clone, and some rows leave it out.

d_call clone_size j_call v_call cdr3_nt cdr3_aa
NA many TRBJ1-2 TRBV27 TGTGCCAGCAGTTCTCAGGGTGTAACTAACTATGGCTACACCTTC CASSSQGVTNYGYTF
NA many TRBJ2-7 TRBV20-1 TGCAGTGCAACCGGGACTTCAATCGAGCAGTACTTC CSATGTSIEQYF
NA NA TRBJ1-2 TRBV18 TGTGCCAGCTCACCATTCAACCGGGACAACTCCTATGGCTACACCTTC CASSPFNRDNSYGYTF
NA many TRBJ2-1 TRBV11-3 TGTGCCAGCAGCTTACCTAATTACAATGAGCAGTTCTTC CASSLPNYNEQFF
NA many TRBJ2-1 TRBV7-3 TGTGCCAGCAGCTCGAGGGGGGAGCAGTTCTTC CASSSRGEQFF
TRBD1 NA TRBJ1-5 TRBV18 TGTGCCAGCTCACCCAGGCAGGGGGGCCAGCCCCAGCATTTT CASSPRQGGQPQHF
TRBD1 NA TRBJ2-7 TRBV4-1 TGCGCCAGCAGCCAAGCCGGGACAGGGGCAACCTACGAGCAGTACTTC CASSQAGTGATYEQYF
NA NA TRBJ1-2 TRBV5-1 TGCGCCAGCAGACGGGACTTTAACTATGGCTACACCTTC CASRRDFNYGYTF
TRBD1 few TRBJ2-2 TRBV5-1 TGCGCCAGCAGCATCGGGACAGGGTTGACCGGGGAGCTGTTTTTT CASSIGTGLTGELFF
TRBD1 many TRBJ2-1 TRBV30 TGTGCCTCGACAGGGGATAGATACAATGAGCAGTTCTTC CASTGDRYNEQFF
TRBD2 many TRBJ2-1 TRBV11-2 TGTGCCAGCAGCTCCGTACGACTAGCGCGCTCCTACAATGAGCAGTTCTTC CASSSVRLARSYNEQFF
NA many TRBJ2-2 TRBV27 TGTGCCAGCAGTTTACCAGGGGACAGGGAGCTGTTTTTT CASSLPGDRELFF
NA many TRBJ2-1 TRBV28 TGTGCCAGCAGTCCCCGGGGGAATGTGGATGAGCAGTTCTTC CASSPRGNVDEQFF
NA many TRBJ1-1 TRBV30 TGTGCCTGCACCGTTTCGGAAACTGAAGCTTTCTTT CACTVSETEAFF
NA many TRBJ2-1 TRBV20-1 TGCAGTGCTCCCCAGACGACCGCGAGAATAAACAATGAGCAGTTCTTC CSAPQTTARINNEQFF
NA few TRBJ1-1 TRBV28 TGTGCCAGCGTCAGGGGAAACACTGAAGCTTTCTTT CASVRGNTEAFF
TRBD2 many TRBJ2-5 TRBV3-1 TGTGCCAGCTCGGTGGCGCGGGAGATCGAGACCCAGTACTTC CASSVAREIETQYF
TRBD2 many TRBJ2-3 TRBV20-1 TGCAGTGCTAGTGTGCGGGAGGGCCCGATTAGCACAGATACGCAGTATTTT CSASVREGPISTDTQYF
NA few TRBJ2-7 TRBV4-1 TGCGCCAGCAGCCAAGATCATGACACCTTCTCCTACGAGCAGTACTTC CASSQDHDTFSYEQYF
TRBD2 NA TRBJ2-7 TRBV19 TGTGCCAACAAAACGGGACTAACATTCTACGAGCAGTACTTC CANKTGLTFYEQYF
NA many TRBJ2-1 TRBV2 TGCGCCAGCAGCTTCGACAATGAGCAGTTCTTC CASSFDNEQFF
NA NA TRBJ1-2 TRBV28 TGTGCCAGCAGCCCAGGGGTTGGATTGTACTATGGCTACACCTTC CASSPGVGLYYGYTF
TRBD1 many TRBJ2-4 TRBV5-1 TGCGCCAGCAGCTTGCAAGGACAGGGGGGCAAAAACATTCAGTACTTC CASSLQGQGGKNIQYF
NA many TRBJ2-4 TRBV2 TGTGCCAGCAGTGTGGATCACCTGGGGGGAAACATTCAGTACTTC CASSVDHLGGNIQYF
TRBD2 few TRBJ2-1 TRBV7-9 TGTGCCAGCAGCAGAGGACTAGCGCAACACAATGAGCAGTTCTTC CASSRGLAQHNEQFF
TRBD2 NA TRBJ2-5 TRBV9 TGTGCCAGCAGCGTAGGGGCTAGCGGGAGGCGACAAGAGACCCAGTACTTC CASSVGASGRRQETQYF
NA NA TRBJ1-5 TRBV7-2 TGTGCCAGCAGCACAAGACTAGATCGGCTCCATCAGCCCCAGCATTTT CASSTRLDRLHQPQHF
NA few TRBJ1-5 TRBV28 TGTGCCAGCAGTTTGGGGGTCGTATTACCTCAGCCCCAGCATTTT CASSLGVVLPQPQHF
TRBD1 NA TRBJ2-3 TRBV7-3 TGTGCCAGCAGCCGCCGGGACAGCCAGCGGGATACGCAGTATTTT CASSRRDSQRDTQYF
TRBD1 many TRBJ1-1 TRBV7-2 TGTGCCAGCAGCTTAAGGCCAGGGGGCGCGAACACTGAAGCTTTCTTT CASSLRPGGANTEAFF
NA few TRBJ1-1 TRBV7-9 TGTGCCAGCAGCTCCGAGGGGGGTGAAGCTTTCTTT CASSSEGGEAFF
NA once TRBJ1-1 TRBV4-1 TGCGCCAGCAGCCAAGATCTCTGGGAAGAAGCTTTCTTT CASSQDLWEEAFF
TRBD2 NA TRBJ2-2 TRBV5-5 TGTGCCAGCAGCTTGGAGGCGGGAGTGAACGGGGAGCTGTTTTTT CASSLEAGVNGELFF
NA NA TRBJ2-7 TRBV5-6 TGTGCCACCACCCAGGGAGACCCCTACGAGCAGTACTTC CATTQGDPYEQYF
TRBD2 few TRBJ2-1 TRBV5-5 TGTGCCAGCAGCCCATTAGCGGGAGGGGCCCCAATTGAGCAGTTCTTC CASSPLAGGAPIEQFF